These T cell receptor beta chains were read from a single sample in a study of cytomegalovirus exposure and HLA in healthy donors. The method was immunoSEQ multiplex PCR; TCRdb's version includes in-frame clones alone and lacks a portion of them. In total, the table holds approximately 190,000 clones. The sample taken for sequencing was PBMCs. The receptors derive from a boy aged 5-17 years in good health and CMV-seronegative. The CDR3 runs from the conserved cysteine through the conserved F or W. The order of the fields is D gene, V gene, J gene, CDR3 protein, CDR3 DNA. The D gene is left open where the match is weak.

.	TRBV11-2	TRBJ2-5	CASSRGNVETQYF	TGTGCCAGCAGCCGGGGTAATGTAGAGACCCAGTACTTC
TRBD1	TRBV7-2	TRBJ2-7	CASGQRTRDRVWDEQYF	TGTGCCAGCGGGCAGCGAACCCGGGACAGGGTATGGGACGAGCAGTACTTC
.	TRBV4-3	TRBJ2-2	CASSQEAGGYTGELFF	TGCGCCAGCAGCCAAGAAGCGGGCGGCTACACCGGGGAGCTGTTTTTT
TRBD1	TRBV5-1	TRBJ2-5	CASSIPGQQETQYF	TGCGCCAGCAGCATCCCGGGACAGCAAGAGACCCAGTACTTC
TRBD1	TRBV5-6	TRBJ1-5	CASSSSGTGSLPQHF	TGTGCCAGCAGCTCTTCCGGGACAGGGAGCCTGCCCCAGCATTTT
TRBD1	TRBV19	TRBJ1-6	CASSDAGQFAYNSPLHF	TGTGCCAGTAGTGATGCGGGACAGTTCGCGTATAATTCACCCCTCCACTTT
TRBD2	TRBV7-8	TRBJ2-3	CASSRSLTSGGSDTQYF	TGTGCCAGCAGCCGTTCTTTAACTAGCGGGGGTTCAGATACGCAGTATTTT
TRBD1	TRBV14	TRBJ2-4	CASSQVQGAAKNIQYF	TGTGCCAGCAGCCAAGTACAGGGGGCAGCCAAAAACATTCAGTACTTC
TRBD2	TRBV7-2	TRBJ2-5	CASSLGLSGVETQYF	TGTGCCAGCAGCTTAGGTTTGAGCGGGGTAGAGACCCAGTACTTC
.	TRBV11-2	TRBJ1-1	CASSLWIGGTEAFF	TGTGCCAGCAGCTTATGGATAGGGGGCACTGAAGCTTTCTTT
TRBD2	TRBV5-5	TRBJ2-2	CASTSGGPFTGELFF	TGTGCCAGCACTAGCGGGGGGCCGTTCACCGGGGAGCTGTTTTTT
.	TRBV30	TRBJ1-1	CAWGTTNTEAFF	TGTGCCTGGGGGACAACTAACACTGAAGCTTTCTTT
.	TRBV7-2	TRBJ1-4	CASSFSGDSNEKLFF	TGTGCCAGCAGCTTTTCGGGGGATAGCAATGAAAAACTGTTTTTT
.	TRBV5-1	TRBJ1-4	CASSLRGGNEKLFF	TGCGCCAGCAGTTTGCGCGGAGGCAATGAAAAACTGTTTTTT
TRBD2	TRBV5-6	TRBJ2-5	CASSSWTSGAPQETQYF	TGTGCCAGCAGCTCCTGGACTAGCGGGGCCCCCCAAGAGACCCAGTACTTC
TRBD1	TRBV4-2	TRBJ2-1	CASSQVGTGPYNEQFF	TGTGCCAGCAGCCAAGTGGGGACAGGGCCCTACAATGAGCAGTTCTTC
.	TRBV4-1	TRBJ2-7	CASSHLPIRENRQTYEQYF	TGCGCCAGCAGCCACCTACCGATTAGGGAAAACAGGCAAACTTACGAGCAGTACTTC
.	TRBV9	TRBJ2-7	CASSVGGTQGFEQYF	TGTGCCAGCAGCGTAGGGGGCACCCAAGGTTTTGAGCAGTACTTC